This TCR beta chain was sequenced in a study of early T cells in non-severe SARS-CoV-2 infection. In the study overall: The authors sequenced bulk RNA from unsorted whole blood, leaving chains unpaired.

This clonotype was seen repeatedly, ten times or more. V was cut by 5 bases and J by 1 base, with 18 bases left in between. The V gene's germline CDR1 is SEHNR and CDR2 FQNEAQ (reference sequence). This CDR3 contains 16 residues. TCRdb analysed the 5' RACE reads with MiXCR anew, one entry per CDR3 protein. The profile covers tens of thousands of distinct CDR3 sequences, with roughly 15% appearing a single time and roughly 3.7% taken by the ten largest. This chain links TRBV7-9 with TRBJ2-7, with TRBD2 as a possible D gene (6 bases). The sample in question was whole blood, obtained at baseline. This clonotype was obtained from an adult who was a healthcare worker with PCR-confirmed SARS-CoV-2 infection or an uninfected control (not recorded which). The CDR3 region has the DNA TGTGCCAGCAGCAGCACGAGGACTGGAGGGTCCTACGAGCAGTACTTC. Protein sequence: CASSSTRTGGSYEQYF.